The text below deals with one T cell receptor (beta chain). No antigen is known for it. V was clipped by 7 bases and J by 5 bases; unmatched bases: 0. In germline, CDR1 is GTSNPN, CDR2 SVGIG (reference sequence). The CDR3 is 10 residues long. The sample is drawn from a study of CD8+ T cells in alopecia areata. Study-level points and caveats: Tofacitinib significantly lowered scalp clonality and expanded CD8+ clones among the top 100.

Treatment specified: oral pan-JAK inhibitor, 5-10 mg twice daily. PBMCs served as the source from which CD4+ and CD8+ T cells were sorted. RNA extraction was followed by reverse transcription into cDNA, which acted as the sequencing template. Profiled with immunoSEQ multiplex PCR; TCRdb holds only in-frame clones, not every one. The repertoire includes over 150,000 clones, about 48% of them detected once, and approximately 10% sits in the top ten. This clonotype was obtained from a human donor with alopecia areata. This sequence joins TRBV30 and TRBJ1-2; TRBD1 matches at 8 bases. The starting material was CD8+ T cells sorted from blood, obtained at week 24, from a patient treated with tofacitinib. The CDR3 nucleotides read TGTGCCTACAGGGGGTATGGCTACACCTTC. Its protein is CAYRGYGYTF. Looking up the rest from reference TRBV30 and TRBJ1-2 gives the full variable domain: SQTIHQWPATLVQPVGSPLSLECTVEGTSNPNLYWYRQAAGRGLQLLFYSVGIGQISSEVPQNLSASRPQDRQFILSSKKLLLSDSGFYLCAYRGYGYTFGSGTRLTVV.